This section outlines one T cell receptor beta chain sequence together with its context. Its antigen is not identified. The source of the sample is a study of molecular identifiers for immune sequencing clone quantification. The wider study: Across replicate runs, RNA obtained from approximately 20,000 or 100,000 naive CD8 cells was divided into five, with four undergoing sequencing.

General study findings and limits: The share of molecules held by clones above 20 RNA copies was over 97% in effector cells and under 1% in naive cells.

Previously described methods with listed TCR primers produced the bulk TCR libraries. TCRdb reanalysed the PCR reads using MiXCR and keeps one entry per CDR3 protein. The profile shows approximately 630,000 distinct CDR3 sequences, 25% of them singletons. The sequence was collected from a human donor in good health. Some libraries in this study had Jurkat cell RNA spiked in. Sequences were obtained from naive CD8+ T cells from blood, with Jurkat cell RNA spiked in. Sample subset: FACS-sorted CD8+CD4-CCR7+CD45RA+ naive T cells.

CDR3 sequence: CASSLVASNKAPQYF. The CDR3 region has the DNA TGTGCCAGCAGCTTAGTAGCCAGTAACAAAGCGCCCCAGTACTTC. This chain links TRBV7-9 with TRBJ2-5, with unresolved D. The CDR3 runs 15 residues. Per the germline V gene, CDR1 is SEHNR and CDR2 is FQNEAQ (reference sequence). V lost 1 base and J 9 bases, leaving 18 bases between the germline ends.